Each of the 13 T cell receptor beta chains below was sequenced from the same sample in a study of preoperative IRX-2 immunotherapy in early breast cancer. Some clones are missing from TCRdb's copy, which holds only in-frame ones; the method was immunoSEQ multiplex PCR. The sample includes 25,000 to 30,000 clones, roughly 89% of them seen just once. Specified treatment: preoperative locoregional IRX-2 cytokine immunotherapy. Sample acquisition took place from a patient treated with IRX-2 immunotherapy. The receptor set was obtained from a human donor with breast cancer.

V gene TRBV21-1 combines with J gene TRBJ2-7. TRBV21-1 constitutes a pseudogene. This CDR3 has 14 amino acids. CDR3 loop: CASSKCKDPYEQYF. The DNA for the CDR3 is TGTGCCAGCAGCAAATGTAAGGACCCCTACGAGCAGTACTTC.

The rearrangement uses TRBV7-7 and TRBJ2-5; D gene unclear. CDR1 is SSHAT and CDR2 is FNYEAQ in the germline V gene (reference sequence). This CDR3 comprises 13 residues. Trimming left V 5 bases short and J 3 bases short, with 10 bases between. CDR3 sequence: CASSPGMKETQYF. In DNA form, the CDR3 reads TGTGCCAGCAGCCCGGGCATGAAAGAGACCCAGTACTTC.

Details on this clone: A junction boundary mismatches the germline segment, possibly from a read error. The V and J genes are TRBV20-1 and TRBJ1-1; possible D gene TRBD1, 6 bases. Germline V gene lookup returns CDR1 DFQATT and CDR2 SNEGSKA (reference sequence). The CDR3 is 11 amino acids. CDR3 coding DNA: TGCAGTGCTGCCGGGACACCAAAAGGTTTTTTT. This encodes CSAAGTPKGFF.

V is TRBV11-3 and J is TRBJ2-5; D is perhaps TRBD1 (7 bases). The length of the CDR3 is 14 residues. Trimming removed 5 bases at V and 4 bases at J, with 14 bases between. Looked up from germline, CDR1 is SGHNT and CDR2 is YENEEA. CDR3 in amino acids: CASSQGGWGETQYF. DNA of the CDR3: TGTGCCAGCAGCCAGGGGGGTTGGGGAGAGACCCAGTACTTC.

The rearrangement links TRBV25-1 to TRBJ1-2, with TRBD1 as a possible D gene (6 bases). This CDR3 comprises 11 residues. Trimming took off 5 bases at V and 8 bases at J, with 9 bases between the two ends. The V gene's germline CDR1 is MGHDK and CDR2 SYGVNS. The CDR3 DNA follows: TGTGCCAGCAGTACAGGGTTGGGCTACACCTTC. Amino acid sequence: CASSTGLGYTF.

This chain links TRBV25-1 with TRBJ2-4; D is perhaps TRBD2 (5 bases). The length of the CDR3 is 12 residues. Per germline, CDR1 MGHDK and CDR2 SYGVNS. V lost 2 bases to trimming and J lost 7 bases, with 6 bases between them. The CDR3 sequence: CASSERENIQYF. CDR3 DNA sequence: TGTGCCAGCAGTGAAAGGGAGAACATTCAGTACTTC.

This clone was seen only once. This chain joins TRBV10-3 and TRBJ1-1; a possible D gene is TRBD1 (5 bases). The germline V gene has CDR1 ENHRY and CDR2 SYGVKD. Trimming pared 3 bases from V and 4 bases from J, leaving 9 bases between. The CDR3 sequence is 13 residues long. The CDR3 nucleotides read TGTGCCATCAGTGATGGGGGGGGCACTGAAGCTTTCTTT. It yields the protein CAISDGGGTEAFF.

The chain's CDR3 is CASSPDSDRNTEAFF. The CDR3 nucleotides read TGTGCCAGCTCACCCGACTCGGACAGGAACACTGAAGCTTTCTTT. This chain links TRBV18 with TRBJ1-1; maybe TRBD1 (6 bases). CDR3 length equals 15 residues. Germline V gene data show CDR1 as KGHSH and CDR2 as LQKENI. The V and J ends lost 3 bases and 1 base respectively, with 12 bases between them.

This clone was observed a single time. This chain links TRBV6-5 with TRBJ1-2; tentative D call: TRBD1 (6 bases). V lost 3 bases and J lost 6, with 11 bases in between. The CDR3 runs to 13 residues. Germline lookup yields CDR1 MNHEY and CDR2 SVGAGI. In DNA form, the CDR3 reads TGTGCCAGCAGTTATCGGACAGTGGATGGCTACACCTTC. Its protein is CASSYRTVDGYTF.

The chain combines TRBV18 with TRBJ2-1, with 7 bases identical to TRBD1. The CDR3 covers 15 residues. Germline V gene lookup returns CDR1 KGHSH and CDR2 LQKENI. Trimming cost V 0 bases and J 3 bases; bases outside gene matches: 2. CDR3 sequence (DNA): TGTGCCAGCTCACCACCAGGGACAGTCTACAATGAGCAGTTCTTC. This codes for CASSPPGTVYNEQFF.

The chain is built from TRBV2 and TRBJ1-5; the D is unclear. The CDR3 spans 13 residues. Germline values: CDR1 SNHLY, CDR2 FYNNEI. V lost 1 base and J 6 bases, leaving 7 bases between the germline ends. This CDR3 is CASSEGMSQPQHF. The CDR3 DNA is TGTGCCAGCAGTGAAGGGATGAGTCAGCCCCAGCATTTT.

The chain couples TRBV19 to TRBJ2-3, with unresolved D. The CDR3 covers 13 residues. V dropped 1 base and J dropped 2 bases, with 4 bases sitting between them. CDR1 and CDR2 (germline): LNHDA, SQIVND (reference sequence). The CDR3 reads CASSIATTDTQYF. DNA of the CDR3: TGTGCCAGTAGTATAGCAACCACAGATACGCAGTATTTT.

The CDR3 bases are TGTGCCAGCAGTTACGACTTGGGGGAGACCCAGTACTTC. Translating gives CASSYDLGETQYF. The V and J genes are TRBV6-6 and TRBJ2-5; no clear D gene. The CDR3 sequence is 13 residues long. Germline CDR1 reads MNHNY; CDR2 reads SVGAGI (reference sequence). V was shortened by 2 bases and J by 5 bases, with 9 bases between the two germline ends.